Listed here are 30 T cell receptor beta chains from one sample, sequenced in a study of cytomegalovirus exposure and HLA in healthy donors. Primers for the PCR totalled 60 Vbeta and 13 Jbeta. Produced via immunoSEQ multiplex PCR; TCRdb's table is partial and in-frame only. Here the sample spans about 100,000 clones, less than 75% being singletons. The sequenced sample consisted of PBMCs. These receptors were collected from a man between 35 and 55 years old in good health and CMV-seropositive.

This sequence joins TRBV10-1 and TRBJ1-1; 7 bases map to TRBD1. With 5 bases clipped from V and 0 bases from J, the junction kept 3 bases outside the gene matches. Germline assignment: CDR1 WNHNN and CDR2 SYGVQD (reference sequence). The CDR3 covers 14 residues. The CDR3 loop reads CASSKGTVNTEAFF. Written as DNA, the CDR3 is TGCGCCAGCAGTAAGGGGACAGTGAACACTGAAGCTTTCTTT.

This chain uses TRBV28 with TRBJ1-2; 8 positions match TRBD1. CDR3 size: 16 residues. With 6 bases clipped from V and 3 bases from J, the junction kept 12 bases outside the gene matches. The germline V gene has CDR1 MDHEN and CDR2 SYDVKM. CDR3 nucleotide sequence: TGTGCCAGCAGAGGGGGCAGTCCGGGACAGGACTATGGCTACACCTTC. It yields the protein CASRGGSPGQDYGYTF.

The V and J genes are TRBV27 and TRBJ2-5; 12 nucleotides match TRBD2. V shed 2 bases and J 5 bases; nucleotides not matched to a gene: 3. This CDR3 region has 15 residues. The germline V gene has CDR1 MNHEY and CDR2 SMNVEV (reference sequence). CDR3 sequence: CASSLLAGGWETQYF. For the CDR3, the DNA is TGTGCCAGCAGTTTACTAGCGGGAGGGTGGGAGACCCAGTACTTC.

The J gene is TRBJ1-2, the V gene TRBV19, with D possibly matching TRBD1 (5 bases). The V and J ends lost 3 bases and 0 bases respectively, with 23 bases between them. This CDR3 contains 19 residues. Germline lookup yields CDR1 LNHDA and CDR2 SQIVND (reference sequence). The CDR3 reads CASSISALRQGLTNYGYTF. CDR3 DNA: TGTGCCAGTAGTATCAGCGCCCTTCGTCAGGGACTCACTAACTATGGCTACACCTTC.

CDR3 nucleotides: TGTGCCAGTAGGGTATCAGGGGGTTTGGATGAAGCTTTCTTT. It specifies CASRVSGGLDEAFF. The V and J genes are TRBV19 and TRBJ1-1, with 7 bases identical to TRBD1. CDR3 size: 14 residues. Germline V CDR1 and CDR2: LNHDA, SQIVND (reference sequence). Losses at the gene ends were 6 bases for V and 7 bases for J; bases not matched to a gene: 11. The full variable domain, with the rest looked up from reference TRBV19 and TRBJ1-1, is DGGITQSPKYLFRKEGQNVTLSCEQNLNHDAMYWYRQDPGQGLRLIYYSQIVNDFQKGDIAEGYSVSREKKESFPLTVTSAQKNPTAFYLCASRVSGGLDEAFFGQGTRLTVV.

This clone has only a few counts. The chain is built from TRBV5-1 and TRBJ1-2, with D perhaps matching TRBD1 (5 bases). Germline values: CDR1 SGHRS, CDR2 YFSETQ. The CDR3 extends over 13 amino acids. V gave up 5 bases and J gave up 4 bases, with 12 bases separating them. The CDR3 is CASRVGGSYGYTF. The CDR3 coding sequence is TGCGCCAGCAGAGTTGGGGGGTCCTATGGCTACACCTTC.

Turning to this clone: Other nucleotide sequences in the sample specify the same CDR3. The J gene is TRBJ2-3, the V gene TRBV5-1; TRBD2 aligns across 11 bases. Germline V lookup: CDR1 SGHRS, CDR2 YFSETQ. The CDR3 extends over 15 amino acids. V lost 4 bases and J lost 3; bases outside the gene matches: 4. DNA for the CDR3: TGCGCCAGCAGCCCTGGGACTAGCGGAACAGATACGCAGTATTTT. As protein: CASSPGTSGTDTQYF.

The chain uses TRBV6-5 and TRBJ2-3; 10 bases are shared with TRBD2. The CDR3 is 15 amino acids. The trim removed 5 bases at V and 1 base at J, leaving 3 bases unmatched. Germline V gene sequence: CDR1 MNHEY, CDR2 SVGAGI. CDR3 region: CASSLGLAGTDTQYF. CDR3 coding DNA: TGTGCCAGCAGTCTAGGACTAGCGGGCACAGATACGCAGTATTTT.

V usage is TRBV2 and J usage is TRBJ1-3; D is unclear. Germline CDR1 SNHLY, CDR2 FYNNEI. V lost 7 bases to trimming and J lost 2 bases, with 12 bases between them. The CDR3 covers 14 residues. The chain's CDR3 is CASKSGGAGNTIYF. CDR3 sequence (DNA): TGTGCCAGCAAGTCTGGCGGGGCTGGAAACACCATATATTTT.

This clone was observed a few times. This rearrangement joins TRBV4-1 to TRBJ2-1; D ambiguous. Germline CDR1 is MGHRA and CDR2 is YSYEKL. The CDR3 runs to 18 residues. Trimming removed 1 base from V and 0 bases from J, with 16 bases in between. The CDR3 loop reads CASSQVRSALRSYNEQFF. For the CDR3, the DNA is TGCGCCAGCAGCCAAGTTCGGTCAGCGCTCCGCTCCTACAATGAGCAGTTCTTC.

This chain joins TRBV5-1 and TRBJ2-5; tentatively, D is TRBD2 (5 bases). The CDR3 covers 14 residues. Germline loops: CDR1 SGHRS, CDR2 YFSETQ. V lost 2 bases to trimming and J lost 2 bases, with 10 bases between them. The CDR3 spells CASSFLSAQETQYF. The CDR3 DNA is TGCGCCAGCAGCTTCCTTAGCGCGCAAGAGACCCAGTACTTC.

The chain has TRBV7-2 and TRBJ1-5, with D maybe TRBD1 (5 bases). This CDR3 spans 17 amino acids. Germline assignment: CDR1 SGHTA and CDR2 FQGNSA. Between the trimmed V and J ends, which lost 5 bases and 4 bases, there was a span of 21 bases. CDR3 sequence (DNA): TGTGCCAGCAGCGGGGGGTTGGGGTCCACCCCGAATCAGCCCCAGCATTTT. Amino acid sequence: CASSGGLGSTPNQPQHF. Filled out from reference TRBV7-2 and TRBJ1-5, the complete variable domain reads GAGVSQSPSNKVTEKGKDVELRCDPISGHTALYWYRQSLGQGLEFLIYFQGNSAPDKSGLPSDRFSAERTGGSVSTLTIQRTQQEDSAVYLCASSGGLGSTPNQPQHFGDGTRLSIL.

This rearrangement joins TRBV5-1 to TRBJ2-2, with 8 bases matching TRBD1. The V segment lost 4 bases and the J segment 5 bases; nucleotides outside the gene matches: 10. The CDR3 is 16 residues long. Germline lookup yields CDR1 SGHRS and CDR2 YFSETQ. The CDR3 loop is CASSPGQGAGTGELFF. CDR3 DNA: TGCGCCAGCAGCCCGGGGCAGGGGGCAGGAACCGGGGAGCTGTTTTTT.

The chain combines TRBV5-1 with TRBJ2-5; D may be TRBD1 (5 bases). This CDR3 contains 16 residues. Germline loops: CDR1 SGHRS, CDR2 YFSETQ. Trimming took 0 bases from V and 5 from J, leaving 17 bases between them. In nucleotides, the CDR3 is TGCGCCAGCAGCTTGGGACCCCAGGGCGCTGGGGAGACCCAGTACTTC. Translation gives CASSLGPQGAGETQYF.

J is TRBJ2-2 and V is TRBV15; D call uncertain. V was pared by 0 bases and J by 0 bases, with 5 bases between. This CDR3 contains 15 residues. Germline V CDR1 and CDR2: LNHNV, YYDKDF (reference sequence). The CDR3 region is CATSRDGTNTGELFF. The CDR3 DNA reads as TGTGCCACCAGCAGAGATGGCACGAACACCGGGGAGCTGTTTTTT.

The chain employs TRBV27 and TRBJ1-1, with TRBD1 as a possible D gene (5 bases). The CDR3 runs to 15 residues. V dropped 6 bases and J dropped 4 bases, with 18 bases sitting between them. Germline assignment: CDR1 MNHEY and CDR2 SMNVEV (reference sequence). CDR3 loop: CASRSPGGRGTEAFF. CDR3 sequence (DNA): TGTGCCAGCAGATCCCCGGGGGGACGGGGCACTGAAGCTTTCTTT.

V is TRBV4-1 and J is TRBJ1-4; D possibly corresponds to TRBD1 (5 bases). The CDR3 sequence is 16 residues long. Germline CDR1 is MGHRA and CDR2 is YSYEKL. The V and J ends lost 4 bases and 1 base respectively, with 13 bases between them. CDR3: CASSRLPGGTNEKLFF. DNA for the CDR3: TGCGCCAGCAGCCGGTTACCGGGGGGAACTAATGAAAAACTGTTTTTT.

This clone has only one observation. The chain couples TRBV9 to TRBJ1-1; D is undetermined. V dropped 1 base and J dropped 7 bases, with 14 bases sitting between them. The CDR3 contains 14 residues. Germline CDR1 SGDLS, CDR2 YYNGEE. In nucleotides, the CDR3 is TGTGCCAGCAGCGTAAGATCAGTAGAGGGTGAAGCTTTCTTT. It yields the protein CASSVRSVEGEAFF.

This chain uses TRBV9 with TRBJ2-2; 10 bases agree with TRBD2. The CDR3 covers 15 residues. Trimming took 7 bases from V and 3 from J; bases not matched to a gene: 6. Per germline, CDR1 SGDLS and CDR2 YYNGEE. CDR3 protein: CASGSSGSDTGELFF. For the CDR3, the DNA is TGTGCCAGCGGTTCTAGCGGGAGCGACACCGGGGAGCTGTTTTTT.

The chain employs TRBV5-1 and TRBJ1-2; 7 bases fit TRBD1. Losses at the gene ends were 0 bases for V and 4 bases for J; bases not matched to a gene: 3. The CDR3 loop spans 14 amino acids. Germline CDR1 SGHRS, CDR2 YFSETQ. DNA for the CDR3: TGCGCCAGCAGCTTGGGACAGGGAGTCTATGGCTACACCTTC. Its translation: CASSLGQGVYGYTF.

J is TRBJ1-2 and V is TRBV2; no clear D. The length of the CDR3 is 14 residues. The V and J ends lost 4 bases and 6 bases respectively, with 15 bases between them. Germline assignment: CDR1 SNHLY and CDR2 FYNNEI. The CDR3 here is CASSATRGSDGYTF. In DNA form, the CDR3 reads TGTGCCAGCAGTGCCACAAGAGGATCTGATGGCTACACCTTC.

The chain links TRBV5-4 to TRBJ2-7; 7 bases fit TRBD1. CDR3 length: 15 amino acids. Germline V lookup: CDR1 SGHNT, CDR2 YYREEE (reference sequence). Trimming at V came to 4 bases and at J to 0 bases, leaving 7 bases not matched to a gene. The CDR3 here is CASSQVGDSSYEQYF. The CDR3 nucleotides are TGTGCCAGCAGCCAGGTCGGGGACAGCTCCTACGAGCAGTACTTC.

The chain combines TRBV10-2 with TRBJ2-1; 13 nucleotides match TRBD2. The CDR3 totals 15 residues. After removal of 6 bases from V and 5 bases from J, the junction contained 4 bases not matched to a gene. CDR1 is WSHSY, CDR2 SAAADI, per germline. The CDR3 sequence is CASRGTSGADNEQFF. The CDR3 DNA follows: TGCGCCAGCAGGGGGACTAGCGGGGCAGACAATGAGCAGTTCTTC.

The rearrangement joins TRBV27 to TRBJ2-2; D is undetermined. This CDR3 spans 12 amino acids. Germline lookup yields CDR1 MNHEY and CDR2 SMNVEV (reference sequence). V was pared by 3 bases and J by 7 bases, with 6 bases between. In DNA form, the CDR3 reads TGTGCCAGCAGTTTCACGGGCGGGGAGCTGTTTTTT. This encodes CASSFTGGELFF.

The CDR3 bases are TGTGCCAGCAGCTCACTCTCACTAGCGAACTACGAGCAGTACGTC. Its translation is CASSSLSLANYEQYV. The V call is TRBV5-6, the J call TRBJ2-7; 7 bases fit TRBD2. CDR3 length: 15 amino acids. With V trimmed by 3 bases and J by 3 bases, 9 bases remained unmatched. The germline gives CDR1 SGHDT, CDR2 YYEEEE.

The V and J genes are TRBV13 and TRBJ2-1; 10 bases are shared with TRBD2. CDR3 length: 19 amino acids. The germline V gene encodes CDR1 PRHDT and CDR2 FYEKMQ (reference sequence). V shed 5 bases and J 0 bases; nucleotides not matched to a gene: 13. The CDR3 reads CASSLRLAGPPSSYNEQFF. The CDR3 DNA is TGTGCCAGCAGCCTACGACTAGCGGGTCCCCCAAGCTCCTACAATGAGCAGTTCTTC. The whole variable domain, filled in from reference TRBV13 and TRBJ2-1, reads AAGVIQSPRHLIKEKRETATLKCYPIPRHDTVYWYQQGPGQDPQFLISFYEKMQSDKGSIPDRFSAQQFSDYHSELNMSSLELGDSALYFCASSLRLAGPPSSYNEQFFGPGTRLTVL.

This chain links TRBV7-9 with TRBJ2-3; 8 bases align to TRBD2. Germline V gene sequence: CDR1 SEHNR, CDR2 FQNEAQ (reference sequence). The ends lost 3 bases at V and 4 bases at J; junction bases unmatched: 9. The CDR3 has 16 amino acids. The CDR3 loop is CASSLGSGLDSDTQYF. In DNA form, the CDR3 reads TGTGCCAGCAGCTTGGGTTCGGGACTAGATTCAGATACGCAGTATTTT.

The chain recombines TRBV19 with TRBJ1-5, with D unclear. Germline V gene sequence: CDR1 LNHDA, CDR2 SQIVND (reference sequence). The V end lost 7 bases, the J end lost 0 bases, and 16 bases lay between the germline ends. The length of the CDR3 is 16 residues. CDR3 DNA: TGTGCCAGTACCCCCTTGAGTGGTTATAGCAATCAGCCCCAGCATTTT. The encoded protein is CASTPLSGYSNQPQHF.

The rearrangement uses TRBV7-9 and TRBJ2-1; 8 bases are shared with TRBD2. The germline V gene has CDR1 SEHNR and CDR2 FQNEAQ (reference sequence). The CDR3 is made up of 15 amino acids. The V gene end was trimmed by 8 bases and the J gene end by 7 bases; junction bases not matched to a gene: 13. CDR3: CASRYAGGYLNEQFF. In nucleotides, the CDR3 is TGTGCCAGCCGCTACGCGGGGGGATATTTGAATGAGCAGTTCTTC.

The gene calls are TRBV7-9 and TRBJ2-7; TRBD1 aligns across 9 bases. Trimming removed 1 base from V and 0 bases from J; junction bases left unmatched: 13. The CDR3 runs 19 residues. Germline assignment: CDR1 SEHNR and CDR2 FQNEAQ (reference sequence). The CDR3 sequence is CASSLVVGSGTGSSYEQYV. The CDR3 DNA reads TGTGCCAGCAGCTTAGTAGTAGGTTCGGGGACAGGGAGCTCCTACGAGCAGTACGTC.